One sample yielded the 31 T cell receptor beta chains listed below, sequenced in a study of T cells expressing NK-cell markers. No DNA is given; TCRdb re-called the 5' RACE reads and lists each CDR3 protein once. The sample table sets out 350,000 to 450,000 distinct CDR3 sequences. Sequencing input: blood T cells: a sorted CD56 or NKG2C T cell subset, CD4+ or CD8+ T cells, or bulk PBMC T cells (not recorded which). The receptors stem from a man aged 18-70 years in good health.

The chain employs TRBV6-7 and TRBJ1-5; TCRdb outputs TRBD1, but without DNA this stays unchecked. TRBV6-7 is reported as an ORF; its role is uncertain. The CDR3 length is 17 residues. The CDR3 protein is CASSSAPTAISNQPQHF.

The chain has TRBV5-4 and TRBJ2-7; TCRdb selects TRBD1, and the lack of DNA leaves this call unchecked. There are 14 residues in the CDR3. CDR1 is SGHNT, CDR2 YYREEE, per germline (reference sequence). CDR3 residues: CASSPGDRTHEQYF.

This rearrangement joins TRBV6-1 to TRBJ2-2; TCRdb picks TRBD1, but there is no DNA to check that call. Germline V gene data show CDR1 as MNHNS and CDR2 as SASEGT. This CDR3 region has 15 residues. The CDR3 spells CASWVKTGATGELFF.

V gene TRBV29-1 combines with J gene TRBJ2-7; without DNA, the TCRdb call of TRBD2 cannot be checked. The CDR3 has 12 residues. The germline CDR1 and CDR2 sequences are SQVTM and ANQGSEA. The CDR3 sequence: CSPANGTYEQYF.

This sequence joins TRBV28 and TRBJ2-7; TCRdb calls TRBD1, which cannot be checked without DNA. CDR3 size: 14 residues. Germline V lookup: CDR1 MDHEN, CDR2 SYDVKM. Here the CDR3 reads CASTPRAFFYEQYF.

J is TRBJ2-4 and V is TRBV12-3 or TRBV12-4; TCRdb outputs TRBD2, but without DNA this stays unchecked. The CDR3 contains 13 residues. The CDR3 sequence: CASTTGRGNIQYF.

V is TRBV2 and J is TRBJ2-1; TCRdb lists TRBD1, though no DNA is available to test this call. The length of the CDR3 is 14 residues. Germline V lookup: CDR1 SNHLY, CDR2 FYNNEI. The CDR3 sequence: CASIWGAGNNEQFF.

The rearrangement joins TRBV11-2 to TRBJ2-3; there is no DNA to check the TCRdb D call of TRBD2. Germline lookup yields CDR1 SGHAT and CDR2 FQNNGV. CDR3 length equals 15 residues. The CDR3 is CASSTGTSGGNTQYF.

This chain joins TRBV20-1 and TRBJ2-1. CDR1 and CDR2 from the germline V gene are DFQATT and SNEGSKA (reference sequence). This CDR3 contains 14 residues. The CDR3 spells CSARARDSYNEQFF.

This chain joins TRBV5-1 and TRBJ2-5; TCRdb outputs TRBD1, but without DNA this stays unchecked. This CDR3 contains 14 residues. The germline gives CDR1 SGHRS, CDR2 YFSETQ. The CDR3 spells CASSADSARETQYF.

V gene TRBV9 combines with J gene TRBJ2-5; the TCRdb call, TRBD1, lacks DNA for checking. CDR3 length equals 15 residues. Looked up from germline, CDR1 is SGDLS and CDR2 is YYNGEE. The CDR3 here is CASSASPGTQETQYF.

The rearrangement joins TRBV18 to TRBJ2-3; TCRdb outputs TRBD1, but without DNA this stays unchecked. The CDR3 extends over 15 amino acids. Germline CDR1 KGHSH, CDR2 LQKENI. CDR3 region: CASSPQAGEGDTQYF.

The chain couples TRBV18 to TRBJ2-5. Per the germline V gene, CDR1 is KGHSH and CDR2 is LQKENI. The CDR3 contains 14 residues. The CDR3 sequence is CASSPVASKETQYF. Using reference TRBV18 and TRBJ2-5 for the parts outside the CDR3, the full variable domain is NAGVMQNPRHLVRRRGQEARLRCSPMKGHSHVYWYRQLPEEGLKFMVYLQKENIIDESGMPKERFSAEFPKEGPSILRIQQVVRGDSAAYFCASSPVASKETQYFGPGTRLLVL.

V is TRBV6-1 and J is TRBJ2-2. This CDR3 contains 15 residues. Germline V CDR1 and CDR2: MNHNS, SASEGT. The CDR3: CASRINTANTGELFF.

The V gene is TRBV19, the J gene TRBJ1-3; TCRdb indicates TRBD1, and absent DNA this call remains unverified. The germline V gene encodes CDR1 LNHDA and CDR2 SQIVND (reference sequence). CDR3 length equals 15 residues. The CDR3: CAVSTGGNSGNTIYF.

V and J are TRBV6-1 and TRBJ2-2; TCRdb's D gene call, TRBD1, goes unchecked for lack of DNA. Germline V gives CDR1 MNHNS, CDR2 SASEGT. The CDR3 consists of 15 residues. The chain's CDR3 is CASSLTVTNTGELFF.

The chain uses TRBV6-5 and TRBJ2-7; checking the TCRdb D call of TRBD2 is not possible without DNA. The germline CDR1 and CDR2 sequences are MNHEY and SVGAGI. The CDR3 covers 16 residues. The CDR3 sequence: CASSYGGGLSPYEQYF.

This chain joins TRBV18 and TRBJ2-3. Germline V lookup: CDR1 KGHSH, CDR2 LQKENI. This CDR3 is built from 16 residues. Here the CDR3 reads CASSPGLRVRTDTQYF.

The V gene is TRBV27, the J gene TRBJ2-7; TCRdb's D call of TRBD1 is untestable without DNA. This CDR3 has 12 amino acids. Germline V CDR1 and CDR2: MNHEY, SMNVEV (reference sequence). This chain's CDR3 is CASRDAGVEQYF.

CDR3 sequence reads: CSASSPLAAHQETQYF. This chain connects TRBV20-1 to TRBJ2-5; checking the TCRdb D call of TRBD2 is not possible without DNA. Germline V CDR1 and CDR2: DFQATT, SNEGSKA (reference sequence). The CDR3 is 16 residues long.

The CDR3 loop reads CASRALGVYNSPLHF. This chain joins TRBV7-8 and TRBJ1-6; TCRdb's D gene call, TRBD1, goes unchecked for lack of DNA. The CDR3 totals 15 residues. Germline CDR1 is SGHVS and CDR2 is FQNEAQ.

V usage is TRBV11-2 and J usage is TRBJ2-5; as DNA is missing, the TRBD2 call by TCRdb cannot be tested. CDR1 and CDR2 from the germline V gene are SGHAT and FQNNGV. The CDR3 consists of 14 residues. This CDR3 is CASSSWTSTQTQYF.

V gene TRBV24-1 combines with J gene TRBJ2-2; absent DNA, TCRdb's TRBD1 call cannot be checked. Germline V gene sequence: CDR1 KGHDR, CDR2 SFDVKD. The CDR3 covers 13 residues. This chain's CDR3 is CATSDPPGGELFF.

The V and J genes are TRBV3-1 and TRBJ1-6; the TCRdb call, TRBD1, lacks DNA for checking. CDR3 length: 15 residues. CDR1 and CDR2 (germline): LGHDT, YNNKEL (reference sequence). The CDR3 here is CASSQGAGGGSPLHF.

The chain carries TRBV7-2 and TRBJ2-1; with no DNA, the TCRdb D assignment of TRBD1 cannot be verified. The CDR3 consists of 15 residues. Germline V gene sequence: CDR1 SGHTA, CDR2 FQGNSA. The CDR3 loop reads CASSLNRAGRNEQFF.

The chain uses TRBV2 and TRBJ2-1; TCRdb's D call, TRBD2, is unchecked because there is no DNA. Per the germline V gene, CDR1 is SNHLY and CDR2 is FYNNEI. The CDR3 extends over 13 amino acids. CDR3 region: CASIGVEGGEQFF.

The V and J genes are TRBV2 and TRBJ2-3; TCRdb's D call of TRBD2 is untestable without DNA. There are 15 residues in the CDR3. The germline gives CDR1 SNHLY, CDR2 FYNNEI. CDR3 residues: CASTLTSGRTDTQYF.

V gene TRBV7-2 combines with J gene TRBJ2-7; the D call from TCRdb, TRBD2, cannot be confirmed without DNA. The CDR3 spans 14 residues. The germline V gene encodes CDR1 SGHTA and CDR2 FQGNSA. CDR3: CASSSFTSFSEQYF. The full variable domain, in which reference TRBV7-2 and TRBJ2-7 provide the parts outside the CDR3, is GAGVSQSPSNKVTEKGKDVELRCDPISGHTALYWYRQSLGQGLEFLIYFQGNSAPDKSGLPSDRFSAERTGGSVSTLTIQRTQQEDSAVYLCASSSFTSFSEQYFGPGTRLTVT.

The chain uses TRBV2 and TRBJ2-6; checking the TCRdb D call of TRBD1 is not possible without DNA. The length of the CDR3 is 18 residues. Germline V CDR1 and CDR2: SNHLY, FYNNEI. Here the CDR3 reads CASSESRVTLSGANVLTF.

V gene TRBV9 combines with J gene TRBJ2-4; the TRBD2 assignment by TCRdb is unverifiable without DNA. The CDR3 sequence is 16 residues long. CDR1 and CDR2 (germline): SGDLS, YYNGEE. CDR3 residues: CASSVESSVAKNIQYF. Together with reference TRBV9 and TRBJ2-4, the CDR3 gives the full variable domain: DSGVTQTPKHLITATGQRVTLRCSPRSGDLSVYWYQQSLDQGLQFLIQYYNGEERAKGNILERFSAQQFPDLHSELNLSSLELGDSALYFCASSVESSVAKNIQYFGAGTRLSVL.

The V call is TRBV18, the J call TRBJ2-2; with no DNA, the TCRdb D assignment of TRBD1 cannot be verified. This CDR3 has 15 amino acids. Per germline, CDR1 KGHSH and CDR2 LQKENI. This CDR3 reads CASSPRQGDTGELFF.